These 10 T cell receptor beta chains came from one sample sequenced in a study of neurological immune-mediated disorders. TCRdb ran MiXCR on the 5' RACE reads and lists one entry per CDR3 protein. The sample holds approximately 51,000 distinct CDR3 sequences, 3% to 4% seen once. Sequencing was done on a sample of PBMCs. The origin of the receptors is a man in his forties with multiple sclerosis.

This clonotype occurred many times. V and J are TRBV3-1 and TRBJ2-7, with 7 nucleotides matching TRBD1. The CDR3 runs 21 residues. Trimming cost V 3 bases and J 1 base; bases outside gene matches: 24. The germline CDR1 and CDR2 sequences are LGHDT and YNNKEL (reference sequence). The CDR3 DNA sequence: TGTGCCAGCAGCCACCCCACCCAACAGGGGCGCCATGGCTGGGGATCCTACGAGCAGTACTTC. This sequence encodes CASSHPTQQGRHGWGSYEQYF.

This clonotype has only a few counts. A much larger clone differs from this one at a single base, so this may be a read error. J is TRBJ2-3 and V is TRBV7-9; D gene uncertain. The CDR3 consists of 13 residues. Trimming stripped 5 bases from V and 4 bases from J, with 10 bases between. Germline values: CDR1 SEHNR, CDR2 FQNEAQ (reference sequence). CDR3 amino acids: CASSKETADTQYF. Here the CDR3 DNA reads TGTGCCAGCAGCAAAGAGACGGCAGATACGCAGTATTTT.

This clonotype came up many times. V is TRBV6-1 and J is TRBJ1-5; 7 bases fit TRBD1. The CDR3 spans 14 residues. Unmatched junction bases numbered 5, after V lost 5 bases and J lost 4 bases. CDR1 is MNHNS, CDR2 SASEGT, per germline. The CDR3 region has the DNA TGTGCCAGCAGTCCGGGACAGCCGAATCAGCCCCAGCATTTT. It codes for CASSPGQPNQPQHF.

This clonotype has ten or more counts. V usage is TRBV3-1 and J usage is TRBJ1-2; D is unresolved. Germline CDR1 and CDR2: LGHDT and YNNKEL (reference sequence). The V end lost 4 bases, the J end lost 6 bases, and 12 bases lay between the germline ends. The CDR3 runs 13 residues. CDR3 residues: CASSRGILNGYTF. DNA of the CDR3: TGTGCCAGCAGCCGCGGGATCCTAAATGGCTACACCTTC.

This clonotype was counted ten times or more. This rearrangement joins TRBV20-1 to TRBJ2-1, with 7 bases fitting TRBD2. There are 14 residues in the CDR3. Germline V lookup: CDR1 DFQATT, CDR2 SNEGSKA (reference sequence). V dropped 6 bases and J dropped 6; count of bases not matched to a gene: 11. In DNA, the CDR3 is TGCAGTGCCTACCCCCAGCGGGGCCGCAATGAGCAGTTCTTC. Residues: CSAYPQRGRNEQFF.

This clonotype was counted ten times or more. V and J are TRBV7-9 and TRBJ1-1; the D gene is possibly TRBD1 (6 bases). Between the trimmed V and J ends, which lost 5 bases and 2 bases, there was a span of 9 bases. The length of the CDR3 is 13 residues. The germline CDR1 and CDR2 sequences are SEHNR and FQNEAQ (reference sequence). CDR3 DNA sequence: TGTGCCAGCAGCCAGGGGCAAAACACTGAAGCTTTCTTT. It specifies CASSQGQNTEAFF.

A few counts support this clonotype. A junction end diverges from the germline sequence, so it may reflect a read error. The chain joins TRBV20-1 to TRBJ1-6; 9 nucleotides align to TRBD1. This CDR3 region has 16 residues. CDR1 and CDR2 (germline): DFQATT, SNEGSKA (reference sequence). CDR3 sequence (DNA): TGCAGTGCTAGCCCCCTGGGAGGACAGGGGAATTCACCCCTCAACTTT. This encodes CSASPLGGQGNSPLNF.

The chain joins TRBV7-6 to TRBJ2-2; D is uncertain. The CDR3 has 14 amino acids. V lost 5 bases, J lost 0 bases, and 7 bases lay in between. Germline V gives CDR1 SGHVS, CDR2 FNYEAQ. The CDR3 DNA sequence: TGTGCCAGCAGCCTAGACGCGAACACCGGGGAGCTGTTTTTT. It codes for CASSLDANTGELFF.

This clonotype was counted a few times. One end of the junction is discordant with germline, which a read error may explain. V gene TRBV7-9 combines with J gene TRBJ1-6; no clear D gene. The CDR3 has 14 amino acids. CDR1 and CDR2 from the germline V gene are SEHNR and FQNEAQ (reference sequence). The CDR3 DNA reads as TGTGCCAGCAGCTTAGGAGGAGACAATTCACCCCTCAACTTT. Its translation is CASSLGGDNSPLNF.

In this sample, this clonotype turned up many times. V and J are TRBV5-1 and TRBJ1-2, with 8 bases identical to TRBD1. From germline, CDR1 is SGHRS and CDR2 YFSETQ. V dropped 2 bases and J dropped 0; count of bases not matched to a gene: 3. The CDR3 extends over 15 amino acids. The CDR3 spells CASSLQTGANYGYTF. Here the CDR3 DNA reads TGCGCCAGCAGCTTACAGACAGGGGCTAACTATGGCTACACCTTC.